This section outlines one T cell receptor beta chain sequence together with its context. CDR1 is DFQATT, CDR2 SNEGSKA, per germline (reference sequence). The CDR3 has 12 residues. The V gene lost 6 bases and the J gene lost 8 bases, with 14 bases spanning the gap. This record belongs to a study of T cells in Graves' hyperthyroidism and ophthalmopathy. The TCR beta CDR3 regions underwent amplification using RNA transcripts as the source. Using the HTBI primer set, a first-round RT-PCR was run on the TCR CDR3. TCRdb re-called the multiplex PCR reads through MiXCR, storing one row per CDR3 protein. The sample lists around 300,000 distinct CDR3 sequences; roughly 13% were seen once.

Input material: blood. The clonotype originates from a woman aged 25 to 39 with Graves' hyperthyroidism. The V gene is TRBV20-1, the J gene TRBJ2-1; weak D call: TRBD2 (7 bases). The CDR3 is CSAARGAHEQFF. The CDR3 DNA is TGCAGTGCCGCCCGGGGGGCCCATGAGCAGTTCTTC.